This T cell receptor (beta chain) comes out of a study of blood T cells in healthy people across ages. Sample-barcoded 5' priming and a J-beta primer mix drove a second PCR of 7 to 11 cycles. TCRdb processed the 5' RACE reads anew with MiXCR; each CDR3 protein has one entry. This repertoire shows approximately 730,000 distinct CDR3 sequences, roughly 44% found once; its top ten account for 20% to 25%. V lost 3 bases and J 10 bases, leaving 11 bases between the germline ends. CDR1 is SGHRS, CDR2 YFSETQ, per germline. This CDR3 region has 13 residues. The sample taken for sequencing was blood. This clonotype was obtained from a woman aged 55-70 years in good health. This chain uses TRBV5-1 with TRBJ1-6, with D uncertain. CDR3 residues: CASSSDSASPLHF. CDR3 nucleotides: TGCGCCAGCAGCTCCGACTCAGCATCACCCCTCCACTTT.